This T cell receptor beta chain emerged from a study of regulatory T cells in long-lasting Graves disease. The sample's time point: newly diagnosed GD, antithyroid drugs for less than 3 months. PBMC-extracted RNA yielded the TCR library. Graves' disease was diagnosed by American Thyroid Association guidelines. Libraries of TCR beta came from iRepertoire HTBI primers plus Arm-PCR of CDR3 regions. TCRdb re-called the multiplex PCR reads with MiXCR, one entry per CDR3 protein. The data contain around 250,000 distinct CDR3 sequences, approximately 16% of them singletons. Findings and limits, study-wide: Shared public clonotypes totalled around 2,900 in persistent patients, compared with some 920 in new patients.

Ten or more counts support this clonotype. Antigen: not known. This receptor was obtained from a female donor with Graves disease. The material was peripheral blood mononuclear cells (PBMCs), obtained at new diagnosis, from a patient treated with antithyroid drugs.

For the CDR3, the DNA is TGTGCCAGCAGTTTGATGGGGGGTACCGTGGACGGAGCTTTCTTT. Amino acid sequence: CASSLMGGTVDGAFF. The chain is built from TRBV28 and TRBJ1-1; maybe TRBD1 (5 bases). This CDR3 comprises 15 residues. Per germline, CDR1 MDHEN and CDR2 SYDVKM. Between the trimmed V and J ends, which lost 3 bases and 10 bases, there was a span of 21 bases.